The entry below gives a single TCR beta chain sequence along with its context. What it recognizes is unknown. MiXCR was run by TCRdb on the RT-PCR reads, yielding one entry per CDR3 protein. The profile shows 700,000 to 900,000 distinct CDR3 sequences, about 20% of them singletons. The germline V gene has CDR1 LGHDT and CDR2 YNNKEL (reference sequence). CDR3 length equals 17 residues. With 5 bases clipped from V and 2 bases from J, the junction kept 6 bases outside the gene matches. This sample is drawn from a study of response to subunit inactivated influenza vaccine. Notes on the study in general: Each seasonal flu vaccination may recruit only limited new T cells, authors suggested.

The starting material was PBMCs from blood, obtained 5 days after vaccination. The rearrangement uses TRBV3-1 and TRBJ2-3, with 14 bases aligning to TRBD2. The receptor was derived from a man aged 50 or older who received an inactivated influenza vaccine. The CDR3 nucleotides read TGTGCCAGCAGCTACGGACTAGCGGGGGGACCCACAGATACGCAGTATTTT. This translates into CASSYGLAGGPTDTQYF.